This TCR beta chain was recovered during a study of identical twins. Whole-study results and caveats: Partly confounded zero-insertion analyses could result from invariant MAIT and iNKT cells. The more abundant beta clonotypes in cord blood had fewer insertions, and memory repertoires did not show this.

TCRdb called the 5' RACE reads again in MiXCR, with one record for every CDR3 protein. The sample yields 210,000 or so distinct CDR3 sequences, roughly 7.5% seen once. The CDR3 consists of 15 residues. Germline values: CDR1 MNHEY, CDR2 SMNVEV (reference sequence). Trimming took off 2 bases at V and 4 bases at J, with 14 bases between the two ends. With respect to this clonotype: Antigen specificity is unknown.

These data were likewise used in another study, on yellow fever vaccine responses in identical twins. From that second work: Reports say the vaccine T cell response in twins looked partly convergent and partly personalized.

The sample consisted of memory (CD45RO+) T cells sorted from blood. The V gene is TRBV27, the J gene TRBJ1-2; the D gene is possibly TRBD1 (5 bases). This sequence was found in a young woman in good health. The CDR3 DNA is TGTGCCAGCAGTTTAGGGACTGATGCACCCTATGGCTACACCTTC. Protein product: CASSLGTDAPYGYTF.